The clone carrying this T cell receptor (beta chain) was detected only a few times. Its matching antigen is unknown. TCR sequencing used cDNA made by reverse transcription of extracted RNA. The protocol was immunoSEQ multiplex PCR, while the TCRdb copy is restricted to in-frame clones and leaves out a portion. This sample has around 140,000 clones, with less than 70% found just once. These data belong to a study of CD8+ T cells in alopecia areata. Whole-study results and caveats: A large proportion of expanded lesional clones were detected persisting in scalp and blood during tofacitinib. Mice showed TCR sharing more clearly than patients did, possibly owing to HLA. The study found higher clonality in lesional than normal scalp, especially in alopecia totalis/universalis.

There are 16 residues in the CDR3. Trimming left V 0 bases short and J 5 bases short, with 14 bases between. CDR1 and CDR2 (germline): MGHRA, YSYEKL. Treatment: oral pan-JAK inhibitor, 5-10 mg twice daily. Alopecia areata patients provided lesional scalp punch biopsies and peripheral blood, both collected for the study. This TCR derives from a human donor with alopecia areata. Specimen: CD8+ T cells sorted from blood, collected at week 4, from a patient treated with tofacitinib. The chain has TRBV4-1 and TRBJ2-1; D could derive from TRBD1 or TRBD2 (5 bases each). CDR3 in DNA: TGCGCCAGCAGCCAAGATCGAGGGGTCCGAAACAATGAGCAGTTCTTC. Protein product: CASSQDRGVRNNEQFF.